A single sample gave rise to the 21 T cell receptor beta chains below, sequenced in a study of blood T cell repertoires in COVID-19. The protocol was immunoSEQ multiplex PCR, while the TCRdb copy is restricted to in-frame clones and leaves out a portion. The table records about 170,000 clones, approximately 84% of them present only once. Material: peripheral blood. The receptors here all came from a woman of 80 years or more with acute or convalescent COVID-19.

This sequence joins TRBV5-1 and TRBJ2-7; D unresolved. This CDR3 has 14 residues. Germline values: CDR1 SGHRS, CDR2 YFSETQ. The V end was cut by 0 bases, the J end by 2 bases, with 9 bases between. CDR3 nucleotide sequence: TGCGCCAGCAGCTTGGCCAAGACTCCCTACGAGCAGTACTTC. This encodes CASSLAKTPYEQYF. The full variable domain, with the rest looked up from reference TRBV5-1 and TRBJ2-7, is KAGVTQTPRYLIKTRGQQVTLSCSPISGHRSVSWYQQTPGQGLQFLFEYFSETQRNKGNFPGRFSGRQFSNSRSEMNVSTLELGDSALYLCASSLAKTPYEQYFGPGTRLTVT.

This clone was found a few times. CDR3 amino acids: CATSTGRLAGVETQYF. CDR3 DNA sequence: TGTGCCACCAGCACGGGCCGACTAGCGGGAGTAGAGACCCAGTACTTC. This chain connects TRBV15 to TRBJ2-5; 12 bases align to TRBD2. Germline trimming cut 4 bases from V and 4 bases from J; bases unmatched to any gene: 7. Per germline, CDR1 LNHNV and CDR2 YYDKDF (reference sequence). This CDR3 has 16 residues.

CDR3 sequence: CASSLRGLAGEQYF. CDR3 DNA: TGTGCCAGCAGTCTACGGGGACTAGCTGGCGAGCAGTACTTC. This sequence joins TRBV28 and TRBJ2-7; 9 positions agree with TRBD2. CDR3 length equals 14 residues. CDR1 MDHEN and CDR2 SYDVKM come from the germline V gene. Unmatched junction bases numbered 8, after V lost 5 bases and J lost 6 bases. The full variable domain, with the rest looked up from reference TRBV28 and TRBJ2-7, is DVKVTQSSRYLVKRTGEKVFLECVQDMDHENMFWYRQDPGLGLRLIYFSYDVKMKEKGDIPEGYSVSREKKERFSLILESASTNQTSMYLCASSLRGLAGEQYFGPGTRLTVT.

The rearrangement uses TRBV4-1 and TRBJ2-7, with TRBD2 matching 12 bases. This CDR3 region has 15 residues. The junction had 2 bases not matched to a gene; V was cut back by 3 bases and J by 2 bases. CDR1 is MGHRA and CDR2 is YSYEKL in the germline V gene. The CDR3 loop reads CASSHRLAGAYEQYF. CDR3 sequence (DNA): TGCGCCAGCAGCCACCGACTAGCGGGAGCCTACGAGCAGTACTTC.

This clone was counted a single time. CDR3 loop: CASSLNRHYEQYF. The CDR3 DNA reads TGTGCCAGCAGCTTGAATCGACACTACGAGCAGTACTTC. The V and J genes are TRBV5-6 and TRBJ2-7; D gene uncertain. Between the trimmed V and J ends, which lost 1 base and 3 bases, there was a span of 8 bases. The CDR3 extends over 13 amino acids. Per the germline V gene, CDR1 is SGHDT and CDR2 is YYEEEE.

The sample holds a few counts of this clone. J is TRBJ1-5 and V is TRBV19, with 7 nucleotides matching TRBD1. This CDR3 has 15 residues. The junction had 4 bases not matched to a gene; V was cut back by 5 bases and J by 0 bases. Germline values: CDR1 LNHDA, CDR2 SQIVND (reference sequence). The CDR3 DNA reads as TGTGCCAGTAGTTCAGGGACAGCTAGCAATCAGCCCCAGCATTTT. The encoded protein is CASSSGTASNQPQHF.

This rearrangement joins TRBV19 to TRBJ2-1; D call uncertain. The CDR3 length is 11 residues. Germline lookup yields CDR1 LNHDA and CDR2 SQIVND (reference sequence). V lost 5 bases and J lost 4, with 3 bases in between. DNA of the CDR3: TGTGCCAGTAGTCGTTACAATGAGCAGTTCTTC. Protein product: CASSRYNEQFF.

The chain joins TRBV5-4 to TRBJ2-1, with 7 bases that match TRBD2. The CDR3 runs to 15 residues. Germline V lookup: CDR1 SGHNT, CDR2 YYREEE (reference sequence). The ends lost 0 bases at V and 5 bases at J; junction bases unmatched: 5. CDR3 in amino acids: CASSLERDVDNEQFF. CDR3 in DNA: TGTGCCAGCAGCTTGGAGCGGGATGTCGACAATGAGCAGTTCTTC.

This clone was seen a few times. The chain joins TRBV7-9 to TRBJ2-7; tentatively, D is TRBD2 (6 bases). The germline V gene has CDR1 SEHNR and CDR2 FQNEAQ (reference sequence). The V and J ends lost 5 bases and 5 bases respectively, with 13 bases between them. The CDR3 spans 13 residues. The CDR3 sequence: CASSRGMNHEQYF. The CDR3 nucleotides are TGTGCCAGCAGCCGGGGGATGAACCACGAGCAGTACTTC. Drawing the rest from reference TRBV7-9 and TRBJ2-7, the complete variable domain is DTGVSQNPRHKITKRGQNVTFRCDPISEHNRLYWYRQTLGQGPEFLTYFQNEAQLEKSRLLSDRFSAERPKGSFSTLEIQRTEQGDSAMYLCASSRGMNHEQYFGPGTRLTVT.

The chain joins TRBV20-1 to TRBJ1-5, with D tentatively TRBD1 (6 bases). V lost 5 bases and J lost 0, with 17 bases in between. This CDR3 has 16 amino acids. The V gene's germline CDR1 is DFQATT and CDR2 SNEGSKA (reference sequence). The CDR3 loop reads CSAGAGTLYSNQPQHF. CDR3 bases: TGCAGTGCTGGTGCCGGGACATTGTATAGCAATCAGCCCCAGCATTTT.

This chain uses TRBV19 with TRBJ2-7; 7 nucleotides line up with TRBD2. CDR3 length: 15 amino acids. Germline V CDR1 and CDR2: LNHDA, SQIVND (reference sequence). V lost 3 bases to trimming and J lost 3 bases; unmatched junction nucleotides: 8. CDR3 in amino acids: CASSIPDSGYYEQYF. In DNA form, the CDR3 reads TGTGCCAGTAGTATTCCTGATAGCGGGTACTACGAGCAGTACTTC.

This chain links TRBV5-4 with TRBJ1-3; possibly TRBD1 for D (6 bases). V shed 0 bases and J shed 4 bases, with 14 bases lying between them. CDR1 and CDR2 from the germline V gene are SGHNT and YYREEE (reference sequence). This CDR3 comprises 16 residues. DNA of the CDR3: TGTGCCAGCAGCTTGGGCCGGGGGGCGACGGGAAACACCATATATTTT. As protein: CASSLGRGATGNTIYF.

Notes on this clone: Distinct nucleotide sequences in the sample also encode this CDR3. This chain connects TRBV2 to TRBJ2-5, with TRBD2 identical over 7 bases. This CDR3 is 14 amino acids long. Germline V CDR1 and CDR2: SNHLY, FYNNEI. Trimming took 0 bases from V and 5 from J; bases not matched to a gene: 3. CDR3 bases: TGTGCCAGCAGTGAAGCGGGGGGAGGGGAGACCCAGTACTTC. It yields the protein CASSEAGGGETQYF.

A few counts support this clone. The DNA of the CDR3 is TGTGCCAGCAGCCCTCCGGGACTAGCGGGAGAGACCCAGTACTTC. It encodes CASSPPGLAGETQYF. The chain recombines TRBV3-1 (or the pseudogene TRBV3-2) with TRBJ2-5, with TRBD2 matching over 12 bases. Per the germline V gene, CDR1 is LGHDT and CDR2 is YNNKEL (reference sequence). The CDR3 extends over 15 amino acids. Germline trimming cut 4 bases from V and 4 bases from J; bases unmatched to any gene: 4.

The chain combines TRBV29-1 with TRBJ2-1; 11 nucleotides line up with TRBD2. The CDR3 has 15 amino acids. The junction had 7 bases not matched to a gene; V was cut back by 0 bases and J by 9 bases. Germline V gene data show CDR1 as SQVTM and CDR2 as ANQGSEA. DNA for the CDR3: TGCAGCGTTGAAGATCCACTAGCGGGAGTATCTGAGCAGTTCTTC. Translated, it gives CSVEDPLAGVSEQFF.

J is TRBJ1-5 and V is TRBV19; D gene unclear. This CDR3 comprises 16 residues. V was shortened by 7 bases and J by 4 bases, with 20 bases between the two germline ends. Looked up from germline, CDR1 is LNHDA and CDR2 is SQIVND (reference sequence). This CDR3 is CASTRGGYSLNQPQHF. CDR3 bases: TGTGCCAGTACACGGGGAGGCTATTCCCTAAATCAGCCCCAGCATTTT. Full variable domain (remainder filled in from reference TRBV19 and TRBJ1-5): DGGITQSPKYLFRKEGQNVTLSCEQNLNHDAMYWYRQDPGQGLRLIYYSQIVNDFQKGDIAEGYSVSREKKESFPLTVTSAQKNPTAFYLCASTRGGYSLNQPQHFGDGTRLSIL.

The chain employs TRBV6-6 and TRBJ1-2; D is possibly TRBD1 (5 bases). The CDR3 loop spans 12 amino acids. Trimming removed 6 bases at V and 4 bases at J, with 9 bases between. Germline assignment: CDR1 MNHNY and CDR2 SVGAGI (reference sequence). The CDR3, as DNA: TGTGCCAGCAGCGACAGAGTCTATGGCTACACCTTC. Translating gives CASSDRVYGYTF.

The chain links TRBV5-6 to TRBJ1-5, with no clear D. Deletions cut 2 bases from V and 6 bases from J, with 12 bases between. CDR1 is SGHDT and CDR2 is YYEEEE in the germline V gene. The CDR3 covers 14 residues. CDR3 in amino acids: CASSLVASGQPQHF. CDR3 in DNA: TGTGCCAGCAGCTTAGTAGCAAGCGGTCAGCCCCAGCATTTT.

This chain links TRBV11-2 with TRBJ1-2; 9 bases are shared with TRBD1. After removal of 2 bases from V and 11 bases from J, the junction contained 9 bases not matched to a gene. The CDR3 has 14 residues. CDR1 is SGHAT and CDR2 is FQNNGV in the germline V gene. The CDR3 protein is CASSLNVWDREYTF. CDR3 in DNA: TGTGCCAGCAGCTTAAATGTATGGGACAGGGAATACACCTTC.

The V and J genes are TRBV27 and TRBJ1-2; TRBD1 agrees at 7 bases. V gave up 6 bases and J gave up 5 bases; unmatched junction bases: 9. This CDR3 spans 14 amino acids. Per the germline V gene, CDR1 is MNHEY and CDR2 is SMNVEV (reference sequence). Written as DNA, the CDR3 is TGTGCCAGCAGATATACAGGGGCTTCTTATGGCTACACCTTC. Protein product: CASRYTGASYGYTF.

The V call is TRBV11-2, the J call TRBJ1-5; D unresolved. The CDR3 totals 14 residues. The V gene's germline CDR1 is SGHAT and CDR2 FQNNGV. With 5 bases removed from V and 2 bases from J, the gap between germline ends came to 10 bases. CDR3 nucleotides: TGTGCCAGCAGCGGAGGGTTTGGCAATCAGCCCCAGCATTTT. Its translation: CASSGGFGNQPQHF.